A single sample gave rise to the 21 T cell receptor beta chains below, sequenced in a study of T cell changes during pregnancy in multiple sclerosis. Data came from immunoSEQ multiplex PCR; TCRdb stores just in-frame clones and leaves some out. The sample contains some 90,000 clones, 91% of which appear only once. The sequenced sample was peripheral blood, obtained after pregnancy. The receptors shown here come from a female donor in good health, enrolled as a control in a pregnancy study.

The V gene is TRBV18, the J gene TRBJ2-7, with TRBD1 as a possible D gene (6 bases). Germline lookup yields CDR1 KGHSH and CDR2 LQKENI. Between the trimmed V and J ends, which lost 2 bases and 3 bases, there was a span of 8 bases. The length of the CDR3 is 13 residues. The CDR3 region is CASSPGQIYEQYF. As DNA, the CDR3 is TGTGCCAGCTCACCAGGACAGATCTACGAGCAGTACTTC.

The chain joins TRBV7-2 to TRBJ2-1, with a weak D call TRBD1 (6 bases). With 5 bases removed from V and 14 bases from J, the gap between germline ends came to 16 bases. CDR1 is SGHTA, CDR2 FQGNSA, per germline. This CDR3 region has 12 residues. The CDR3 nucleotides are TGTGCCAGCAGCCCCCCTAGGGCAGGGGAGTTCTTC. The encoded protein is CASSPPRAGEFF.

The CDR3 is CASSGPSRSQPQHF. For the CDR3, the DNA is TGTGCCAGCAGTGGCCCCTCGCGGTCTCAGCCCCAGCATTTT. The gene calls are TRBV28 and TRBJ1-5; D gene ambiguous. V was clipped by 5 bases and J by 6 bases, with 14 bases between them. The germline CDR1 and CDR2 sequences are MDHEN and SYDVKM. The CDR3 sequence is 14 residues long.

This chain connects TRBV11-2 to TRBJ1-2; D possibly corresponds to TRBD1 (6 bases). The CDR3 extends over 15 amino acids. Germline lookup yields CDR1 SGHAT and CDR2 FQNNGV. Trimming removed 6 bases from V and 8 bases from J, with 22 bases in between. The CDR3 DNA is TGTGCCAGCAGTCCCGGGACGCCGGGGGGCTACGGCTACACCTTC. Translation: CASSPGTPGGYGYTF.

V usage is TRBV4-3 and J usage is TRBJ2-4, with TRBD1 as a possible D gene (5 bases). This CDR3 is 13 amino acids long. V lost 3 bases and J lost 6, with 9 bases in between. From germline, CDR1 is LGHNA and CDR2 YSLEER. For the CDR3, the DNA is TGCGCCAGCAGCCAGTGGGGCACAAACATTCAGTACTTC. It encodes CASSQWGTNIQYF.

The chain carries TRBV7-8 and TRBJ2-3; TRBD2 aligns across 9 bases. The CDR3 sequence is 13 residues long. CDR1 and CDR2 from the germline V gene are SGHVS and FQNEAQ. With V trimmed by 8 bases and J by 7 bases, 7 bases remained unmatched. The CDR3 bases are TGTGCCAGCCGCCGCGGGGGGGGGTATACGCAGTATTTT. Its protein is CASRRGGGYTQYF.

The V call is TRBV4-1, the J call TRBJ2-1; 12 bases line up with TRBD2. This CDR3 is built from 17 residues. Trimming took 1 base from V and 9 from J; bases not matched to a gene: 10. Germline V lookup: CDR1 MGHRA, CDR2 YSYEKL. The CDR3 protein is CASSQVPPSGGAREQFF. In DNA, the CDR3 is TGCGCCAGCAGCCAAGTCCCGCCTAGCGGGGGGGCCCGTGAGCAGTTCTTC.

The rearrangement joins TRBV11-2 to TRBJ1-5; the D gene is possibly TRBD1 (5 bases). The germline gives CDR1 SGHAT, CDR2 FQNNGV. The CDR3 has 14 residues. The germline V and J ends were trimmed by 0 bases and 9 bases, with 12 bases remaining between them. DNA for the CDR3: TGTGCCAGCAGCTTAGACAGGGCCAATGGGCCCCAGCATTTT. Amino acids: CASSLDRANGPQHF. Full variable domain (rest looked up from reference TRBV11-2 and TRBJ1-5): EAGVAQSPRYKIIEKRQSVAFWCNPISGHATLYWYQQILGQGPKLLIQFQNNGVVDDSQLPKDRFSAERLKGVDSTLKIQPAKLEDSAVYLCASSLDRANGPQHFGDGTRLSIL.

V gene TRBV14 combines with J gene TRBJ2-1; 8 bases map to TRBD1. The CDR3 is 16 residues long. Germline loops: CDR1 SGHDN, CDR2 FVKESK. Trimming took 2 bases from V and 3 from J; bases not matched to a gene: 6. In nucleotides, the CDR3 is TGTGCCAGCAGCCAATACGGGACAGGCGGCTACAATGAGCAGTTCTTC. It is translated as CASSQYGTGGYNEQFF.

The V and J genes are TRBV7-8 and TRBJ1-5; 7 bases fit TRBD1. CDR3 length: 14 residues. Germline CDR1 SGHVS, CDR2 FQNEAQ. V shed 5 bases, J shed 4 bases, and the junction held 5 bases outside the gene matches. The CDR3 sequence is CASSPNRGNQPQHF. CDR3 nucleotide sequence: TGTGCCAGCAGCCCTAACAGGGGAAATCAGCCCCAGCATTTT.

This clone was detected only once. The rearrangement links TRBV28 to TRBJ1-6; maybe TRBD1 (5 bases). The V gene lost 8 bases and the J gene lost 8 bases, with 25 bases spanning the gap. Germline loops: CDR1 MDHEN, CDR2 SYDVKM. CDR3 length equals 17 residues. Here the CDR3 reads CASAVGGSTVGYSPLHF. The CDR3 region has the DNA TGTGCCAGCGCCGTGGGTGGATCGACAGTGGGTTATTCACCCCTCCACTTT.

The genes are TRBV6-5 and TRBJ1-1, with unresolved D. The germline gives CDR1 MNHEY, CDR2 SVGAGI. The CDR3 is 12 amino acids. Trimming removed 8 bases from V and 2 bases from J, with 9 bases in between. The CDR3 nucleotides read TGTGCCAGCTCAGAGGGAAACACTGAAGCTTTCTTT. Amino acid sequence: CASSEGNTEAFF.

The chain couples TRBV29-1 to TRBJ2-3; 10 bases are shared with TRBD1. V dropped 8 bases and J dropped 6; count of bases not matched to a gene: 8. The CDR3 extends over 13 amino acids. CDR1 and CDR2 from the germline V gene are SQVTM and ANQGSEA. CDR3 bases: TGCAGCCAGGACAGGGGGTCGACCGATACGCAGTATTTT. As protein: CSQDRGSTDTQYF.

This clone was observed once. J is TRBJ2-1 and V is TRBV7-2; 13 bases line up with TRBD2. The CDR3 length is 17 residues. CDR1 is SGHTA, CDR2 FQGNSA, per germline. Losses at the gene ends were 2 bases for V and 5 bases for J; bases not matched to a gene: 6. The CDR3 sequence: CASSLILAGGGNNEQFF. CDR3 DNA sequence: TGTGCCAGCAGCTTAATACTAGCGGGGGGGGGTAACAATGAGCAGTTCTTC.

J is TRBJ2-7 and V is TRBV25-1; D gene uncertain. V shed 10 bases and J shed 5 bases, with 12 bases lying between them. Germline V gene lookup returns CDR1 MGHDK and CDR2 SYGVNS. This CDR3 has 11 residues. The CDR3 protein is CATRHSHEQYF. CDR3 nucleotide sequence: TGTGCCACCCGACATTCCCACGAGCAGTACTTC.

The CDR3 nucleotides are TGTGCCAGCGGGAGGACAGGGCTTTATGGCTACACCTTC. As protein: CASGRTGLYGYTF. The V and J genes are TRBV9 and TRBJ1-2, with TRBD1 matching over 8 bases. The germline V gene has CDR1 SGDLS and CDR2 YYNGEE. CDR3 length equals 13 residues. J gave up 5 bases and V 7 bases, and 7 bases lay outside the gene matches.

This chain connects TRBV11-3 to TRBJ2-7; D not resolved. The CDR3 consists of 15 residues. The V gene lost 5 bases and the J gene lost 0 bases, with 14 bases spanning the gap. Germline V gene data show CDR1 as SGHNT and CDR2 as YENEEA. CDR3 residues: CASSLRFLSSYEQYF. CDR3 nucleotide sequence: TGTGCCAGCAGCCTCAGGTTCTTAAGCTCCTACGAGCAGTACTTC.

The chain links TRBV11-1 to TRBJ2-5; D remains ambiguous. Trimming left V 0 bases short and J 2 bases short, with 7 bases between. The CDR3 length is 14 residues. CDR1 is SGHAT, CDR2 FQDESV, per germline (reference sequence). The CDR3 nucleotides are TGTGCCAGCAGCTTAGCCGGCGGTCAAGAGACCCAGTACTTC. Translation: CASSLAGGQETQYF.

This clone occurred once. The rearrangement links TRBV4-2 to TRBJ1-5, with TRBD1 matching over 9 bases. V shed 0 bases and J 3 bases; nucleotides not matched to a gene: 9. This CDR3 spans 18 amino acids. Per the germline V gene, CDR1 is LGHNA and CDR2 is YNFKEQ. The CDR3 nucleotides are TGTGCCAGCAGCCAAGATTTGTTGGACAGGGGATACAATCAGCCCCAGCATTTT. Translation: CASSQDLLDRGYNQPQHF.

The genes are TRBV4-3 and TRBJ2-2, with D maybe TRBD2 (7 bases). Germline CDR1 LGHNA, CDR2 YSLEER. CDR3 size: 15 residues. The V and J ends lost 4 bases and 6 bases respectively, with 15 bases between them. The CDR3 DNA sequence: TGCGCCAGCAGCCGGGGGGGTGCAGGGGCCGGGGAGCTGTTTTTT. Protein sequence: CASSRGGAGAGELFF.

This clone showed up just a few times. The chain joins TRBV30 to TRBJ1-1; no clear D. Between the trimmed V and J ends, which lost 3 bases and 0 bases, there was a span of 14 bases. The germline CDR1 and CDR2 sequences are GTSNPN and SVGIG (reference sequence). This CDR3 has 15 residues. CDR3 amino acids: CAWRSQPFMNTEAFF. The CDR3 region has the DNA TGTGCCTGGAGGTCACAGCCCTTCATGAACACTGAAGCTTTCTTT.